Below are 14 T cell receptor beta chains sequenced from a single sample in a study of cytomegalovirus exposure and HLA in healthy donors. The study ran its PCR with 60 Vbeta and 13 Jbeta primers. TCRdb's table, derived via immunoSEQ multiplex PCR, lists solely in-frame clones and lacks some. The sample contains around 100,000 clones, about 67% of which appear only once. The sequenced sample was PBMCs. These receptors were taken from a man aged 25 to 45 in good health and CMV-seronegative.

This sequence joins TRBV6-5 and TRBJ1-5; possible D gene TRBD1, 6 bases. V lost 6 bases to trimming and J lost 6 bases, with 18 bases between them. The CDR3 extends over 15 amino acids. Germline assignment: CDR1 MNHEY and CDR2 SVGAGI. The CDR3 DNA is TGTGCCAGCAGCCCGGGTCGAGGGGGAAGTCAGCCCCAGCATTTT. Translated: CASSPGRGGSQPQHF.

The chain is built from TRBV29-1 and TRBJ2-2; the D gene is possibly TRBD2 (5 bases). The V gene's germline CDR1 is SQVTM and CDR2 ANQGSEA. Trimming took off 4 bases at V and 6 bases at J, with 9 bases between the two ends. The CDR3 runs 12 residues. The CDR3 sequence: CSVVRESGELFF. The CDR3 coding sequence is TGCAGCGTTGTGAGGGAATCCGGGGAGCTGTTTTTT.

V is TRBV10-3 and J is TRBJ2-2; D might be TRBD1 (5 bases). The CDR3 is 15 amino acids. Looked up from germline, CDR1 is ENHRY and CDR2 is SYGVKD. The ends were cut back, 0 bases at V and 3 bases at J, with 8 bases in the middle. CDR3 sequence (DNA): TGTGCCATCAGTGAGTCTAAAGGGGACACCGGGGAGCTGTTTTTT. Protein product: CAISESKGDTGELFF.

V and J are TRBV18 and TRBJ2-5; unclear D gene. Trimming took 0 bases from V and 3 from J, leaving 11 bases between them. The CDR3 contains 15 residues. CDR1 KGHSH and CDR2 LQKENI come from the germline V gene. The CDR3 here is CASSPPSGQKETQYF. CDR3 sequence (DNA): TGTGCCAGCTCACCACCGAGTGGGCAGAAAGAGACCCAGTACTTC.

As concerns this clone: One junction end does not reproduce the germline sequence, and a read error may be involved. V usage is TRBV4-2 and J usage is TRBJ1-4; 7 positions agree with TRBD1. Germline assignment: CDR1 LGHNA and CDR2 YNFKEQ. CDR3 length equals 11 residues. In nucleotides, the CDR3 is TGTGCCAGCAGCCAAAAGGACAGGCTGGTTTTT. Its protein is CASSQKDRLVF.

Comments on this clone: At the DNA level, this CDR3 is encoded by other sequences in the same sample as well. The genes are TRBV27 and TRBJ1-1, with D possibly TRBD1 on 5 matching bases. Trimming removed 5 bases at V and 1 base at J, with 8 bases between. The CDR3 is 13 amino acids. Germline V gene data show CDR1 as MNHEY and CDR2 as SMNVEV (reference sequence). CDR3 protein: CASSLTGNTEAFF. CDR3 coding DNA: TGTGCCAGCAGTCTCACAGGGAACACTGAAGCTTTCTTT.

The table lists this clone with a few counts. The chain is built from TRBV27 and TRBJ1-1; perhaps TRBD1 as D (6 bases). The germline V and J ends were trimmed by 0 bases and 3 bases, with 8 bases remaining between them. The CDR3 contains 14 residues. CDR1 and CDR2 from the germline V gene are MNHEY and SMNVEV (reference sequence). The CDR3 region has the DNA TGTGCCAGCAGTTTATCGCAGGGGCACACTGAAGCTTTCTTT. It codes for CASSLSQGHTEAFF.

This clone was found a few times. A read error may account for a junction end that differs from germline. The rearrangement uses TRBV7-9 and TRBJ2-3; 7 positions agree with TRBD1. There are 15 residues in the CDR3. From germline, CDR1 is SEHNR and CDR2 FQNEAQ (reference sequence). The CDR3 region is CSSGPRDSYTDTQYF. The CDR3 DNA reads as TGTTCCAGCGGCCCCCGGGACAGCTACACAGATACGCAGTATTTT.

The V call is TRBV14, the J call TRBJ1-5; D ambiguous. The CDR3 runs 14 residues. Germline lookup yields CDR1 SGHDN and CDR2 FVKESK. V lost 1 base to trimming and J lost 6 bases, with 10 bases between them. In DNA form, the CDR3 reads TGTGCCAGCAGCCAAGGCGGGTACTCTCAGCCCCAGCATTTT. Its translation: CASSQGGYSQPQHF.

The chain uses TRBV6-5 and TRBJ1-1; D is possibly TRBD1 (6 bases). The length of the CDR3 is 13 residues. CDR1 is MNHEY and CDR2 is SVGAGI in the germline V gene. The V and J ends lost 6 bases and 10 bases respectively, with 18 bases between them. The CDR3 reads CASRPGNSQGAFF. As DNA, the CDR3 is TGTGCCAGCAGGCCGGGAAACTCACAGGGAGCTTTCTTT.

The chain links TRBV5-4 to TRBJ2-5; TRBD2 matches 8 bases. Germline values: CDR1 SGHNT, CDR2 YYREEE (reference sequence). The CDR3 covers 15 residues. J lost 5 bases, V lost 4 bases, and 10 bases had no gene match. Written as DNA, the CDR3 is TGTGCCAGCAGCAAAGGGCGGGGGGAGAGGGAGACCCAGTACTTC. This sequence encodes CASSKGRGERETQYF.

J is TRBJ2-2 and V is TRBV10-3; D perhaps matches TRBD1 (6 bases). The length of the CDR3 is 16 residues. With 3 bases removed from V and 5 bases from J, the gap between germline ends came to 16 bases. CDR1 and CDR2 from the germline V gene are ENHRY and SYGVKD. The CDR3 sequence is CAISDPTGPPTGELFF. The CDR3 nucleotides read TGTGCCATCAGTGACCCGACAGGACCCCCGACCGGGGAGCTGTTTTTT.

For this clone: One end of the junction does not line up with germline, which may come from a read error. The V and J genes are TRBV7-9 and TRBJ2-7, with TRBD1 identical over 8 bases. Germline V gene lookup returns CDR1 SEHNR and CDR2 FQNEAQ (reference sequence). The CDR3 runs to 15 residues. The CDR3 loop is CSSSSPTGVGYEQYF. The CDR3 region has the DNA TGTTCCAGCAGCTCGCCGACAGGGGTGGGGTACGAGCAGTACTTC.

The chain has TRBV11-2 and TRBJ2-7; 8 bases line up with TRBD2. After removal of 1 base from V and 2 bases from J, the junction contained 4 bases not matched to a gene. This CDR3 contains 15 residues. Germline assignment: CDR1 SGHAT and CDR2 FQNNGV. CDR3 sequence (DNA): TGTGCCAGCAGCTTAGCTGCGGGGGGTCCCTACGAGCAGTACTTC. Residues: CASSLAAGGPYEQYF.